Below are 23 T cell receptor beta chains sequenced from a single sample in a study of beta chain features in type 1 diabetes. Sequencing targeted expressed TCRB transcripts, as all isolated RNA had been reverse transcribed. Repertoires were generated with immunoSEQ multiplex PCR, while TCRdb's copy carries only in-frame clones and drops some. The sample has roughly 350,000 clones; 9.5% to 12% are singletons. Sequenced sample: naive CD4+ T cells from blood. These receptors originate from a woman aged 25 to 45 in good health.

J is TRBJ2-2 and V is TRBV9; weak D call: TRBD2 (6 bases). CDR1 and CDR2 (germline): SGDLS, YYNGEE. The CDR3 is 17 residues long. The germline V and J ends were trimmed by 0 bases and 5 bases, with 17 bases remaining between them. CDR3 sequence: CASSVDQPGVRTGELFF. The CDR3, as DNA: TGTGCCAGCAGCGTAGACCAGCCGGGAGTGCGTACCGGGGAGCTGTTTTTT.

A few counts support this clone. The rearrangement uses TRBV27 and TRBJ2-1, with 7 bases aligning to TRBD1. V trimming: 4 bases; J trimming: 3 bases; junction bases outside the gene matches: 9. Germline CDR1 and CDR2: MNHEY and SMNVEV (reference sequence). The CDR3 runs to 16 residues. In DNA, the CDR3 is TGTGCCAGCAGTTCACATAGACGACAGGGCTACAATGAGCAGTTCTTC. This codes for CASSSHRRQGYNEQFF.

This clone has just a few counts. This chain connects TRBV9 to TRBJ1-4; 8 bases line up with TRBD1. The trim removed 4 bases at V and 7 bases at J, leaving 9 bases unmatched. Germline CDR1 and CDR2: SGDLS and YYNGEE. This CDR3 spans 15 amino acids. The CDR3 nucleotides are TGTGCCAGCAGCACCCGACAGGGGAGGACTGAAAAACTGTTTTTT. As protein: CASSTRQGRTEKLFF.

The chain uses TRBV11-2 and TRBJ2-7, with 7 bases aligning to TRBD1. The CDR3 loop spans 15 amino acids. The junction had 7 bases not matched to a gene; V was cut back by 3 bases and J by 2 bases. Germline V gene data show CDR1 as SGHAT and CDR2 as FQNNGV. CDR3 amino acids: CASSFTGQETYEQYF. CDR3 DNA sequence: TGTGCCAGCAGCTTTACAGGACAGGAGACCTACGAGCAGTACTTC.

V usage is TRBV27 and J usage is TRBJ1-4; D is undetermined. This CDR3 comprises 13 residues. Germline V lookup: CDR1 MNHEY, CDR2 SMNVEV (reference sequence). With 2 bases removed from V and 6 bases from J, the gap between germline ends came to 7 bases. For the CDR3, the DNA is TGTGCCAGCAGTTTACAGGCCGATGAAAAACTGTTTTTT. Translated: CASSLQADEKLFF.

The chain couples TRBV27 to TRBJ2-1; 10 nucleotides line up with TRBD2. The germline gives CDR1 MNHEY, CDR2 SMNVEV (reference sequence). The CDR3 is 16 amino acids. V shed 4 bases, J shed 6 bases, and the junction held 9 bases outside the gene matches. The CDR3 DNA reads TGTGCCAGCAGTTCAAAGGGACTAGCGAGTTCCAATGAGCAGTTCTTC. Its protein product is CASSSKGLASSNEQFF.

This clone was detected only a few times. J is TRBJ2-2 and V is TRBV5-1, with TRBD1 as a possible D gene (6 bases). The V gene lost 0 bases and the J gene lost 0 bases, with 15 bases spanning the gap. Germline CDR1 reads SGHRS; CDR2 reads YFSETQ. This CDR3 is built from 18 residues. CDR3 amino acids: CASSLAGRGETNTGELFF. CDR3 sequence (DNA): TGCGCCAGCAGCTTGGCAGGCAGGGGCGAAACGAACACCGGGGAGCTGTTTTTT. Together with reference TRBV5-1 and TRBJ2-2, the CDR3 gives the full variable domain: KAGVTQTPRYLIKTRGQQVTLSCSPISGHRSVSWYQQTPGQGLQFLFEYFSETQRNKGNFPGRFSGRQFSNSRSEMNVSTLELGDSALYLCASSLAGRGETNTGELFFGEGSRLTVL.

For the CDR3, the DNA is TGTGCCAGCAGCTTAGAGGGAGCCGGAGTGACCTACGAGCAGTACTTC. Amino acid sequence: CASSLEGAGVTYEQYF. The chain employs TRBV7-2 and TRBJ2-7; possible D gene TRBD2, 5 bases. Germline-derived CDR1 and CDR2 are SGHTA and FQGNSA. V lost 1 base and J lost 2, with 15 bases in between. CDR3 length: 16 residues. The complete variable domain, with remaining parts taken from reference TRBV7-2 and TRBJ2-7, reads GAGVSQSPSNKVTEKGKDVELRCDPISGHTALYWYRQSLGQGLEFLIYFQGNSAPDKSGLPSDRFSAERTGGSVSTLTIQRTQQEDSAVYLCASSLEGAGVTYEQYFGPGTRLTVT.

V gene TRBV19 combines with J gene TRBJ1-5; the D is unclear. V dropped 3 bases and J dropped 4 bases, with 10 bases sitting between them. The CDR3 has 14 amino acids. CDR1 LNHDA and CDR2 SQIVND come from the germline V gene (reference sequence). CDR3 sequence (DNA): TGTGCCAGTAGTATGATTCGGGGAAATCAGCCCCAGCATTTT. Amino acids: CASSMIRGNQPQHF.

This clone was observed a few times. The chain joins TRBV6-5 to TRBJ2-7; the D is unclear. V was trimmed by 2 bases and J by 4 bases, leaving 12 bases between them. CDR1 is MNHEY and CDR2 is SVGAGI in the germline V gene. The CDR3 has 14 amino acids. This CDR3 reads CASSYLGPEYEQYF. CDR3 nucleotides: TGTGCCAGCAGTTACCTTGGCCCAGAATACGAGCAGTACTTC.

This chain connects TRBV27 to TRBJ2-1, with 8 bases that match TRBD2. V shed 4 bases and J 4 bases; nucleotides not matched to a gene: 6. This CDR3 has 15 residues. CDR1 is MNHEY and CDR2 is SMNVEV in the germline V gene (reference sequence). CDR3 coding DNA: TGTGCCAGCAGTTCAGCGGGAGCCCAATACAATGAGCAGTTCTTC. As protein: CASSSAGAQYNEQFF.

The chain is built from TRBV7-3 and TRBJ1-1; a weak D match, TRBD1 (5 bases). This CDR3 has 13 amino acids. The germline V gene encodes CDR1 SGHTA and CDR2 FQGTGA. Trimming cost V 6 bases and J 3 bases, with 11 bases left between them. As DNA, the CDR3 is TGTGCCAGCAGTTTACAGGAGGACACTGAAGCTTTCTTT. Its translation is CASSLQEDTEAFF.

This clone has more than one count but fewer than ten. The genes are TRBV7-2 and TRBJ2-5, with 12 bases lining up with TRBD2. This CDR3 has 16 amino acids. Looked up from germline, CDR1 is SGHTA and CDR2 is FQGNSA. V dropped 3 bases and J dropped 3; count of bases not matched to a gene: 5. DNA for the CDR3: TGTGCCAGCAGCTTGTGGACTAGCGGGAAAAAAGAGACCCAGTACTTC. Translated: CASSLWTSGKKETQYF.

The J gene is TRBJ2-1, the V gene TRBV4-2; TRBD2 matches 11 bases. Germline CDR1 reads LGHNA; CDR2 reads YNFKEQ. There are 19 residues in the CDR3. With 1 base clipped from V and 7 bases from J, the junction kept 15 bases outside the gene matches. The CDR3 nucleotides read TGTGCCAGCAGCCAAGGCGGTAGCGGGAGGGCCGTTGTAGGGAATGAGCAGTTCTTC. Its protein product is CASSQGGSGRAVVGNEQFF.

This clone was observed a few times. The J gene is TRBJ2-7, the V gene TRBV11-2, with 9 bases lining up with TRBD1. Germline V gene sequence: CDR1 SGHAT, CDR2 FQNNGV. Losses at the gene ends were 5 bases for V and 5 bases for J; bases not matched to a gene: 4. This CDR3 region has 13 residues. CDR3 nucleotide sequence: TGTGCCAGCAGCGTTGACAGGGGGAACGAGCAGTACTTC. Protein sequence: CASSVDRGNEQYF.

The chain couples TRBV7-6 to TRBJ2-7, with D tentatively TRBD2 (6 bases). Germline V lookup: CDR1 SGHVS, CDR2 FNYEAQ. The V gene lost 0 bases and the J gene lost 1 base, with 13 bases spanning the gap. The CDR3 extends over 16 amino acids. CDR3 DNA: TGTGCCAGCAGCTTAGCTGCTAGCGACCGGTCCTACGAGCAGTACTTC. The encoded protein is CASSLAASDRSYEQYF.

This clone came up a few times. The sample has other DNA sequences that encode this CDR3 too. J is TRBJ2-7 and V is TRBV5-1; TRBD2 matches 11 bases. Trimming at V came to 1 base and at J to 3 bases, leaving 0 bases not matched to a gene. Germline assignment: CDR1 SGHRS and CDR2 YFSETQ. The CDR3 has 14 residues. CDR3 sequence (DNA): TGCGCCAGCAGCTTGACTAGCGGGAGCTACGAGCAGTACTTC. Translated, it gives CASSLTSGSYEQYF.

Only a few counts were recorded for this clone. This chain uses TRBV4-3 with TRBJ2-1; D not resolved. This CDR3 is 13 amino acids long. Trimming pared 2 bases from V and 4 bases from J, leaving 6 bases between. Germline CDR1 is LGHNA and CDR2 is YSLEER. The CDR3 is CASSQRAYNEQFF. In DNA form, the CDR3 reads TGCGCCAGCAGCCAAAGAGCTTACAATGAGCAGTTCTTC.

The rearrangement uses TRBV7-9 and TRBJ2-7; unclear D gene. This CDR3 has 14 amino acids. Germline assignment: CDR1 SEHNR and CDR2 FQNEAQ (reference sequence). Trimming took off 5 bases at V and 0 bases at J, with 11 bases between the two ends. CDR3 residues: CASSPQWSSYEQYF. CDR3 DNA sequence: TGTGCCAGCAGCCCCCAGTGGAGCTCCTACGAGCAGTACTTC.

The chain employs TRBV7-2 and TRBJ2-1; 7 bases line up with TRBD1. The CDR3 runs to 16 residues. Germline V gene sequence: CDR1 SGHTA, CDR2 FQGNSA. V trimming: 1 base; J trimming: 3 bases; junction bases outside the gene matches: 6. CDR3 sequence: CASSLVPRGNYNEQFF. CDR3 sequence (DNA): TGTGCCAGCAGCTTAGTTCCCAGGGGGAACTACAATGAGCAGTTCTTC.

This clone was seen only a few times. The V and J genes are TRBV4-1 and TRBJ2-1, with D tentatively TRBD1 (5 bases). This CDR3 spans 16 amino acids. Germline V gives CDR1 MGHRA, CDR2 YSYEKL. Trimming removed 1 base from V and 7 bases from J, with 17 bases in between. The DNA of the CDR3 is TGCGCCAGCAGCCAAGGGCCGATTCAGGCAGGGAATGAGCAGTTCTTC. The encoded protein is CASSQGPIQAGNEQFF.

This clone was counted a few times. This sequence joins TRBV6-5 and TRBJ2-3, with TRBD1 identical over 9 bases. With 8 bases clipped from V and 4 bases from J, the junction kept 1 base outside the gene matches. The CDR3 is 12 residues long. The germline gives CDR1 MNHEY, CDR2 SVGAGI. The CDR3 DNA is TGTGCCAGCGGGGACAGGGCAGATACGCAGTATTTT. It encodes CASGDRADTQYF.

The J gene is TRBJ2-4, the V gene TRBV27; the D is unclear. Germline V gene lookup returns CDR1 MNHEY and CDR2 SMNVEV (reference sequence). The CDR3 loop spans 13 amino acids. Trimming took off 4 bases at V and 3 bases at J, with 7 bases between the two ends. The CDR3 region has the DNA TGTGCCAGCAGTTCGGTGGTCAAAAACATTCAGTACTTC. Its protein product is CASSSVVKNIQYF.